This T cell receptor beta chain comes out of a study of spatial heterogeneity in lung cancer. Time point: sample taken at primary tumor resection. Material for sequencing was whole RNA from tumor, nontumor lung or frozen PBMC, left unsorted. A total of more than 65 untreated early-stage non-small cell lung cancer patients served as donors. The length of the CDR3 is 13 residues. V was shortened by 6 bases and J by 2 bases, with 12 bases between the two germline ends. Germline values: CDR1 DFQATT, CDR2 SNEGSKA (reference sequence). TCRdb ran MiXCR on the 5' RACE reads and lists one entry per CDR3 protein. The sample yields some 83,000 distinct CDR3 sequences, approximately 20% seen once. This clonotype occurred a few times.

This TCR was recovered from a male donor with early-stage non-small cell lung cancer. The rearrangement joins TRBV20-1 to TRBJ2-3, with TRBD2 as a possible D gene (6 bases). This specimen consisted of PBMCs, obtained at surgery. CDR3 residues: CSAAGGATDTQYF. CDR3 DNA: TGCAGTGCCGCAGGCGGGGCCACAGATACGCAGTATTTT.